This entry features one T cell receptor (beta chain) sequence. Its antigen remains unidentified. The data were obtained in a study of blood T cells in healthy people across ages. The use of a sample-barcoded 5' primer and a J-beta primer mix characterized a second PCR of roughly 7 to 11 cycles. One entry per CDR3 protein results from TCRdb running MiXCR on the 5' RACE reads. This table holds about 810,000 distinct CDR3 sequences, 30% to 45% found once. Germline V gene lookup returns CDR1 LGHNA and CDR2 YSLEER. J gave up 0 bases and V 0 bases, and 14 bases lay outside the gene matches. This CDR3 is built from 22 residues. Findings and limits, study-wide: Greater diversity and more naive CD4+ cells were seen in long-lived donors than in aged donors.

The sequencing input was blood. The V call is TRBV4-3, the J call TRBJ2-1; TRBD2 matches 13 bases. The TCR was taken from a man between 18 and 29 years old in good health. In DNA form, the CDR3 reads TGCGCCAGCAGCCAAGATGGTCCGTGGACTAGCGGGGGATACACCTCCTACAATGAGCAGTTCTTC. This encodes CASSQDGPWTSGGYTSYNEQFF.